This T cell receptor (beta chain) was captured by sequencing in a study of T cells in Graves' hyperthyroidism and ophthalmopathy. RNA transcripts were the template for amplifying TCR beta CDR3 regions. A first-round RT-PCR of the TCR CDR3 used the HTBI primer set. TCRdb redid the calling of the multiplex PCR reads with MiXCR, one entry per CDR3 protein. The sample records more than 550,000 distinct CDR3 sequences, around 20% being singletons. The length of the CDR3 is 17 residues. From germline, CDR1 is MGHRA and CDR2 YSYEKL. The ends lost 4 bases at V and 0 bases at J; junction bases unmatched: 8. This clonotype was counted a few times. Around 9.8 ml fresh peripheral blood yielded the PBMCs.

The receptor was derived from a woman between 45 and 60 years old with Graves' hyperthyroidism that later progressed to Graves' ophthalmopathy. The chain joins TRBV4-1 to TRBJ1-5; 8 bases are shared with TRBD1. The sample comprised blood. The CDR3 DNA is TGCGCCAGCAGCCCAGAGGACAGGGATTATAGCAATCAGCCCCAGCATTTT. Translation: CASSPEDRDYSNQPQHF.